This T cell receptor beta chain is from a study of blood T cell repertoires in COVID-19. Study in general: Acute and convalescent COVID-19 samples came from the United States, Italy and Spain. Nucleic acid was either cDNA or gDNA, and it came from T cells, B-cell-depleted T cells, or PBMCs.

Germline CDR1 SGHTA, CDR2 FQGNSA. This CDR3 contains 16 residues. Trimming left V 2 bases short and J 0 bases short, with 11 bases between. As originally analysed: Estimation of nucleated cell counts relied on the amplification of reference gene primers. Generated by immunoSEQ multiplex PCR, the TCRdb table keeps only in-frame clones and is missing some. That table supplies the V and J calls and clone size; D and trimming were determined from the DNA. The data contain 200,000 or so clones, under 90% of them singletons. This clone was counted only a few times. The specimen sequenced was peripheral blood. This receptor was obtained from a man in his thirties or forties with active or convalescent COVID-19. The chain combines TRBV7-2 with TRBJ1-3; no reliable D call. The CDR3 here is CASSLQDPDSGNTIYF. DNA for the CDR3: TGTGCCAGCAGCTTACAGGATCCTGACTCTGGAAACACCATATATTTT. Using reference TRBV7-2 and TRBJ1-3 for the parts outside the CDR3, the full variable domain is GAGVSQSPSNKVTEKGKDVELRCDPISGHTALYWYRQSLGQGLEFLIYFQGNSAPDKSGLPSDRFSAERTGGSVSTLTIQRTQQEDSAVYLCASSLQDPDSGNTIYFGEGSWLTVV.